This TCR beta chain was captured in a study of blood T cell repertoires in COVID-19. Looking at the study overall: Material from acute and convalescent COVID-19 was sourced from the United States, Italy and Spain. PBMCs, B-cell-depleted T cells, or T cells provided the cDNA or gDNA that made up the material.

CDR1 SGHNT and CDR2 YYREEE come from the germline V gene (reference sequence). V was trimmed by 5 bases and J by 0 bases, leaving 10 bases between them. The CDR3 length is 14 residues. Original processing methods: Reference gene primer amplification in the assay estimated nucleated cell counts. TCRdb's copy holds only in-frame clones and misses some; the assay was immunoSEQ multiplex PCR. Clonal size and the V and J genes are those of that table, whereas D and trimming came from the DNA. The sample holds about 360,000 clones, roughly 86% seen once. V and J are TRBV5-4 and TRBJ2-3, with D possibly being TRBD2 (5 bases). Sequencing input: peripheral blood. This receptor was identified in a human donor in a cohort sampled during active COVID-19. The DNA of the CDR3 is TGTGCCAGCAGTTTGAGCGGTAGCACAGATACGCAGTATTTT. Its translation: CASSLSGSTDTQYF.